Listed here is a single TCR beta chain. Germline V gene sequence: CDR1 SNHLY, CDR2 FYNNEI. Trimming took 7 bases from V and 4 from J; bases not matched to a gene: 7. This CDR3 region has 15 residues. Original processing notes: The assay estimated nucleated cells by amplifying reference gene primers. Data came from immunoSEQ multiplex PCR; TCRdb stores just in-frame clones and leaves some out. The V and J calls and clone size come from that table; D and trimming were worked out from the DNA. The sample includes approximately 280,000 clones, 75% to 90% of them seen just once. The source of the sample is a study of blood T cell repertoires in COVID-19.

Source material: peripheral blood. The chain recombines TRBV2 with TRBJ2-2; 9 positions match TRBD2. This TCR came from a woman in her twenties or thirties who had recovered from COVID-19. The CDR3 sequence: CASTEGLAGTGELFF. In nucleotides, the CDR3 is TGTGCCAGCACCGAGGGACTAGCTGGCACCGGGGAGCTGTTTTTT.